The sequence of this TCR beta chain was determined in a study of shared clonotypes between healthy human individuals. The study, taken as a whole, reports: Approximately 5.1% was the fraction of naive CD4 clonotypes found shared across a few donors.

On this clone: Its target is unknown. The same CDR3 also results from other DNA sequences found in this sample.

All participating donors were Caucasian adults from Nashville, Tennessee. The V gene's germline CDR1 is SGHDT and CDR2 YYEEEE. V gave up 1 base and J gave up 2 bases, with 7 bases separating them. The CDR3 sequence is 13 residues long. Generated by immunoSEQ multiplex PCR, the TCRdb table keeps only in-frame clones and is missing some. This table holds around 2.3 million clones, approximately 95% found once. What was sequenced was naive CD4+ T cells sorted from blood. As to subset: CD45RA+ positively selected. This TCR derives from a young man in good health. V usage is TRBV5-6 and J usage is TRBJ2-7, with no clear D. CDR3 sequence: CASSLSGPYEQYF. As DNA, the CDR3 is TGTGCCAGCAGCTTGAGTGGCCCCTACGAGCAGTACTTC. Using reference TRBV5-6 and TRBJ2-7 for the parts outside the CDR3, the full variable domain is DAGVTQSPTHLIKTRGQQVTLRCSPKSGHDTVSWYQQALGQGPQFIFQYYEEEERQRGNFPDRFSGHQFPNYSSELNVNALLLGDSALYLCASSLSGPYEQYFGPGTRLTVT.